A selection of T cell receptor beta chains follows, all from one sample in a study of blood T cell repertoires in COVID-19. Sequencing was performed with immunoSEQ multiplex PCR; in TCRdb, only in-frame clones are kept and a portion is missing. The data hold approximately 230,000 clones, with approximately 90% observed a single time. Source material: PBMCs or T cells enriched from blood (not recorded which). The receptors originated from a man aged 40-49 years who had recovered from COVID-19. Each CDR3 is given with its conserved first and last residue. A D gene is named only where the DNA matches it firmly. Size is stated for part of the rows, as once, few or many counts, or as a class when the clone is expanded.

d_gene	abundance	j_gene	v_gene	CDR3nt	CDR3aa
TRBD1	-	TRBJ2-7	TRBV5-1	TGCGCCAGCAGCTTGCCGGGACAGGGATTATACGAGCAGTACTTC	CASSLPGQGLYEQYF
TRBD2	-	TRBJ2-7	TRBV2	TGTGCCAGCGGACTGCGGGGGGGCCCCTCCTACGAGCAGTACTTC	CASGLRGGPSYEQYF
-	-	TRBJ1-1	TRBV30	TGTGCCTGGAGTGCCGGGGCTGAAGCTTTCTTT	CAWSAGAEAFF
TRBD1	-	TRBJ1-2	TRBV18	TGTGCCAGCTCACCGGACAGGGAAGGCTACACCTTC	CASSPDREGYTF
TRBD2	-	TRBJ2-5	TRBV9	TGTGCCAGCAGCGTAGATCCCGAGGGGAGGGGTCCAAACCAAGAGACCCAGTACTTC	CASSVDPEGRGPNQETQYF
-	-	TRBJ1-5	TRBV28	TGTGCCAGCAGTTTAACAGGAGAGAATCAGCCCCAGCATTTT	CASSLTGENQPQHF
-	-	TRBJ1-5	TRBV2	TGTGCCAGCAGTGAATTAGATAGCAATCAGCCCCAGCATTTT	CASSELDSNQPQHF
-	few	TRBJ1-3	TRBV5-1	TGCGCCAGCAGCGGATCTACAGGTGGCGCGACCGGAAACACCATATATTTT	CASSGSTGGATGNTIYF
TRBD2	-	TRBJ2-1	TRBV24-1	TGTGCCACCAGTGATTTGCGACTAGCGGGAGCGAATGTAACAAGGGCCTACAATGAGCAGTTCTTC	CATSDLRLAGANVTRAYNEQFF
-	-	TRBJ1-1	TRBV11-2	TGTGCCAGCAGCCCAGAGACAGGTGGTACTGAAGCTTTCTTT	CASSPETGGTEAFF
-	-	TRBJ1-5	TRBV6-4	TGTGCCAGCAGGGGGCCAGGAGAAAATCAGCCCCAGCATTTT	CASRGPGENQPQHF
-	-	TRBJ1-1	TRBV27	TGTGCCAGCAGTTTATTCCAGGGGATCACTGAAGCTTTCTTT	CASSLFQGITEAFF
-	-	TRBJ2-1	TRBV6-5	TGTGCCGCCCAGGGGGGAGGCAATGAGCAGTTCTTC	CAAQGGGNEQFF
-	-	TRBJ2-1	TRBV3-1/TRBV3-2	TGTGCCAGCAGCCAAGAGGGGGCCAGGGGATACAATGAGCAGTTCTTC	CASSQEGARGYNEQFF
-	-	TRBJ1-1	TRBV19	TGTGCCAGTAGTATAGGGCAGGGAGGGTACACTGAAGCTTTCTTT	CASSIGQGGYTEAFF
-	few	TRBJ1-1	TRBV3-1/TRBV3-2	TGTGCCAGCACCCAAGGTACAGGGCTGAACACTGAAGCTTTCTTT	CASTQGTGLNTEAFF
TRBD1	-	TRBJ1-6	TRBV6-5	TGTGCCAGCGCAGGGACAGGGATCTATAATTCACCCCTCCACTTT	CASAGTGIYNSPLHF
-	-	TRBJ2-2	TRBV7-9	TGTGCCAGCAGCCCCTGGACACGAAAAGACACCGGGGAGCTGTTTTTT	CASSPWTRKDTGELFF